The TCR beta chain described here comes from a study of blood T cell repertoires in COVID-19. Study-level information: COVID-19 samples collected from the United States, Italy and Spain covered acute and convalescent phases.

This clone was picked up one time. The CDR3 is 11 amino acids. Trimming removed 2 bases from V and 14 bases from J, with 10 bases in between. Germline V CDR1 and CDR2: LGHDT, YNNKEL (reference sequence). Cohorts were assigned according to the clinical history that participants reported. The assay was immunoSEQ multiplex PCR, and TCRdb's table has in-frame clones only and misses some. Of 150,000 or so clones listed, nearly 80% are singletons. The rearrangement links TRBV3-1 (or the pseudogene TRBV3-2) to TRBJ2-4; no clear D gene. The clonotype originates from a woman aged 50 to 65 who had recovered from COVID-19. Sequenced: PBMCs or T cells enriched from blood (not recorded which). The CDR3, as DNA: TGTGCCAGCAGCCAAAGCGAGGCTAAGTACTTC. Amino acid sequence: CASSQSEAKYF.